This is a list of T cell receptor beta chains from one sample in a study of CD8+CD57+ T cells in acquired aplastic anemia. In TCRdb, the reads were re-called with MiXCR into one record per CDR3 protein. The sample carries roughly 86,000 distinct CDR3 sequences, around 44% recorded once. Material for sequencing was sorted CD4+, CD8+, or CD8+CD57+ T cells (not recorded which) from PBMCs. The source of these receptors is a human donor in good health, serving as a control. Both conserved end residues are part of each CDR3. Some rows mark clone size as missing; the rest say once, few, many or name a class of expanded clone.

CDR3aa	j_gene	abundance	v_gene
CASRDPNSGNTIYF	TRBJ1-3	NA	TRBV19
CASSFAGVGGETQYF	TRBJ2-5	NA	TRBV7-9
CATSSHRGLSYEQYF	TRBJ2-7	NA	TRBV15
CASSLRSAGAPYEQYF	TRBJ2-7	NA	TRBV7-8
CSVEGGGYAFF	TRBJ1-1	few	TRBV29-1
CASSPRDRGLYEQYF	TRBJ2-7	NA	TRBV7-2
CASSDPGAEAFF	TRBJ1-1	NA	TRBV10-1
CASSLIKGQPYGYTF	TRBJ1-2	many	TRBV4-2
CASSELADGDNEQFF	TRBJ2-1	NA	TRBV10-1
CSARDVVSYEQYF	TRBJ2-7	NA	TRBV20-1
CASSYTLGTSGGADTQYF	TRBJ2-3	NA	TRBV6-2/TRBV6-3
CATLRDSHNEQFF	TRBJ2-1	many	TRBV19
CAGPGVSNIQYF	TRBJ2-4	NA	TRBV6-4
CASIGLAGGNEQFF	TRBJ2-1	many	TRBV7-6
CASSQDSVGGYTF	TRBJ1-2	few	TRBV2
CASSGTGHPGDQYF	TRBJ2-5	NA	TRBV7-2
CASSPQRQGRNYGYTF	TRBJ1-2	few	TRBV18
CATSGQDRGNYGYTF	TRBJ1-2	NA	TRBV24-1
CASSVSTATDNYGYTF	TRBJ1-2	many	TRBV9
CSARSEWWEQFF	TRBJ2-1	NA	TRBV20-1
CASSSDPPLAKNIQYF	TRBJ2-4	few	TRBV6-2/TRBV6-3
CATSRDGTGIEKLFF	TRBJ1-4	many	TRBV15
CASRHEGGGTDTQYF	TRBJ2-3	NA	TRBV12-3/TRBV12-4
CASSRPRTGVRTDTQYF	TRBJ2-3	NA	TRBV6-1
CASSGRTLDTQYF	TRBJ2-3	many	TRBV19
CASSVSGGENYGYTF	TRBJ1-2	NA	TRBV9
CASSPLGSTDTQYF	TRBJ2-3	few	TRBV4-2
CASSEGRVGYTF	TRBJ1-2	many	TRBV7-8
CSVDQAQAKQFF	TRBJ2-1	NA	TRBV29-1
CASSFNTGRSGYTF	TRBJ1-2	many	TRBV5-4
CAISEDRGVQPQHF	TRBJ1-5	many	TRBV10-3